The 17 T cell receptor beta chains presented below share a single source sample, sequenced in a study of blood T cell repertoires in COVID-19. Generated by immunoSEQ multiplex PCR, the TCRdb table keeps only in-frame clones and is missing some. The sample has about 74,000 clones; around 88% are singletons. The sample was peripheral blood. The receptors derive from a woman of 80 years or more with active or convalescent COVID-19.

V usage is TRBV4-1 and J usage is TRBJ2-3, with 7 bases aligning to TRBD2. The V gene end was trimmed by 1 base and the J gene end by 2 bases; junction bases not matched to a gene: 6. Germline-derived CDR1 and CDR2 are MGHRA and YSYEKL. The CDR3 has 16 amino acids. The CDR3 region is CASSQGPSGYTDTQYF. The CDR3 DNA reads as TGCGCCAGCAGCCAAGGTCCTAGCGGTTACACAGATACGCAGTATTTT.

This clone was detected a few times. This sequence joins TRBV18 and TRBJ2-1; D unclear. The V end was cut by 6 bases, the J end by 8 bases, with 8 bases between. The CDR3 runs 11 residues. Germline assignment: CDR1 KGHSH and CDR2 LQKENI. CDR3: CASSDIHEQFF. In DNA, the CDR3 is TGTGCCAGCTCTGACATCCATGAGCAGTTCTTC.

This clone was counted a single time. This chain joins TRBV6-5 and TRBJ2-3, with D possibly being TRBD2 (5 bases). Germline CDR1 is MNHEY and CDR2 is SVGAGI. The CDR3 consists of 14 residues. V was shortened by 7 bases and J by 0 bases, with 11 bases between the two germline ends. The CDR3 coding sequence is TGTGCCAGCAACCTAGCCCCCAGCACAGATACGCAGTATTTT. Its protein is CASNLAPSTDTQYF.

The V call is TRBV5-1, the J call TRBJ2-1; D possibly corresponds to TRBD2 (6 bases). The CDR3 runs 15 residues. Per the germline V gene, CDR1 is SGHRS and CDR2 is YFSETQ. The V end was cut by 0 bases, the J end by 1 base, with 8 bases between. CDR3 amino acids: CASSLVAASYNEQFF. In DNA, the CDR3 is TGCGCCAGCAGCTTGGTAGCGGCGTCCTACAATGAGCAGTTCTTC.

This CDR3 reads CASSLSTSGQETQYF. For the CDR3, the DNA is TGTGCCAGCAGTCTTTCGACTAGCGGTCAAGAGACCCAGTACTTC. This chain connects TRBV7-2 to TRBJ2-5; 9 bases fit TRBD2. The CDR3 runs to 15 residues. Germline CDR1 is SGHTA and CDR2 is FQGNSA. J was trimmed by 2 bases and V by 6 bases; bases with no gene match: 7.

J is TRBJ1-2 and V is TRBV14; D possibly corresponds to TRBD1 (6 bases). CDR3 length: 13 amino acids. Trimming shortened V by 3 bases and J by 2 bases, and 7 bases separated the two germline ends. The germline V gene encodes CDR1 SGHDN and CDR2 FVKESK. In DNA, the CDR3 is TGTGCCAGCAGCCACACAGGGAACTATGGCTACACCTTC. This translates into CASSHTGNYGYTF. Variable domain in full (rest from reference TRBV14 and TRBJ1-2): EAGVTQFPSHSVIEKGQTVTLRCDPISGHDNLYWYRRVMGKEIKFLLHFVKESKQDESGMPNNRFLAERTGGTYSTLKVQPAELEDSGVYFCASSHTGNYGYTFGSGTRLTVV.

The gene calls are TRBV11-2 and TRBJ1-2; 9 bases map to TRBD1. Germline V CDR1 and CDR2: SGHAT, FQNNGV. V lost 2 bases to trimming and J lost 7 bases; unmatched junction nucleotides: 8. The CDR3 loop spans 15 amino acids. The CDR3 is CASSLSGGTGSGYTF. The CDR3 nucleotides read TGTGCCAGCAGCTTATCGGGGGGGACAGGGAGTGGCTACACCTTC.

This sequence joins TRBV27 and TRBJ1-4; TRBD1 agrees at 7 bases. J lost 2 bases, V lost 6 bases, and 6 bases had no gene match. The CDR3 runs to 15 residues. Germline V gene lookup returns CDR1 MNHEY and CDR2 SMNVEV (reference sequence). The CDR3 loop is CASSLYRGTNEKLFF. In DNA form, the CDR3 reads TGTGCCAGCAGCCTCTACAGGGGCACTAATGAAAAACTGTTTTTT.

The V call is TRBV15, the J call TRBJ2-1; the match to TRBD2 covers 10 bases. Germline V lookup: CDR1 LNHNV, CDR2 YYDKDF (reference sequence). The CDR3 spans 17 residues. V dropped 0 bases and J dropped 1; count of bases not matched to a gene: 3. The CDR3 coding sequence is TGTGCCACCAGCAGAGATCTTAGCGGGAGGTCCTACAATGAGCAGTTCTTC. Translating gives CATSRDLSGRSYNEQFF.

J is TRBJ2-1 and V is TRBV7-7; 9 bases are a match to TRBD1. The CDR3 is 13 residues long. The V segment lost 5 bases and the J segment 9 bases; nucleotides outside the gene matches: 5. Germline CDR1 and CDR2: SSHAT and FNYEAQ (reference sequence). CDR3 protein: CASSRQGGTEQFF. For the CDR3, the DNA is TGTGCCAGCAGCCGACAGGGGGGGACTGAGCAGTTCTTC.

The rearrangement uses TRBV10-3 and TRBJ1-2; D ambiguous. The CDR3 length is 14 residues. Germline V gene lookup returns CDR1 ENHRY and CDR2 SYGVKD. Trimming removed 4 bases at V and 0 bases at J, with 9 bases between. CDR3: CAISGLDANYGYTF. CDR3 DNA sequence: TGTGCCATCAGTGGTCTAGATGCTAACTATGGCTACACCTTC.

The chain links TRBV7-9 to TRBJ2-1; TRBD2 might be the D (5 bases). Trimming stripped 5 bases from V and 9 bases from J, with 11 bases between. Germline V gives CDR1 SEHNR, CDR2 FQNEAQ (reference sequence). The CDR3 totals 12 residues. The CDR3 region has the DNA TGTGCCAGCAGCCCGGACTGGGTTGAGCAGTTCTTC. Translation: CASSPDWVEQFF.

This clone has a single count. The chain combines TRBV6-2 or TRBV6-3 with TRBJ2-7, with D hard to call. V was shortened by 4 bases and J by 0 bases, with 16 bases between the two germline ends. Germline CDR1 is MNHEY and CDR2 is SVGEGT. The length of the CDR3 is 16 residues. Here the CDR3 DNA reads TGTGCCAGCAGTTTTGGCTGGCCCTTAAGCTCCTACGAGCAGTACTTC. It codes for CASSFGWPLSSYEQYF.

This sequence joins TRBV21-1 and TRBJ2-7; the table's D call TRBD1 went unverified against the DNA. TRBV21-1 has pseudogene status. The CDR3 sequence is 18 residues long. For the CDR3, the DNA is TGTGCCAGCAGCTCTCGACAGGATTTCTTTTTGGCCTCCTACGAGCAGTACTTC. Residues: CASSSRQDFFLASYEQYF.

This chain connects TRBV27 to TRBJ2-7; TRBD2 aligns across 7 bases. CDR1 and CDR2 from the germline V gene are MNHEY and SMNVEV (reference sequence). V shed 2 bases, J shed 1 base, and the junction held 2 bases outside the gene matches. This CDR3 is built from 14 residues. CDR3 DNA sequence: TGTGCCAGCAGTTTACTAGCGGCATCCTACGAGCAGTACTTC. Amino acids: CASSLLAASYEQYF.

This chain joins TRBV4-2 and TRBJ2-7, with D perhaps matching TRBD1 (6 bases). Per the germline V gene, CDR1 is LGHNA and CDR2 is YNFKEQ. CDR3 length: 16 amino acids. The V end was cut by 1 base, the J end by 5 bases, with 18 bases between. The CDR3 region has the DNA TGTGCCAGCAGCCAAGGCCTGGGGGCTCAGGGTCACGAGCAGTACTTC. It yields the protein CASSQGLGAQGHEQYF.

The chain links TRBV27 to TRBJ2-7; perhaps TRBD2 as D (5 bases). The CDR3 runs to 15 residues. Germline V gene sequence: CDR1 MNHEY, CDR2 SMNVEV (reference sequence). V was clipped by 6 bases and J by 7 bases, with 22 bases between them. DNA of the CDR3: TGTGCCAGCAGCCGACTTCTGGCCTACCCGGGAGAGCAGTACTTC. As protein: CASSRLLAYPGEQYF.